These 32 T cell receptor beta chains share one sample of origin, sequenced in a study of T cells in Graves' hyperthyroidism and ophthalmopathy (dated by TCRdb to between 2017 and 2020). The library was built by means of multiplex PCR. The listed sequencing device is Illumina HiSeq 2000. TCR beta CDR3 regions were amplified from RNA transcripts. A first-round RT-PCR of the TCR CDR3 used the HTBI primer set with the Qiagen OneStep RT-PCR kit. The public sequencing data were trimmed at Q25 with fastp and processed into clonotypes with MiXCR by TCRdb, which kept only in-frame beta chains. For every CDR3 protein sequence, its rows merge into one entry that carries the most common genes and DNA. Counted in this sample were about 400,000 distinct CDR3 sequences; about 15% of them appeared once. The ten largest clones add up to less than 35% of the sample. Sequencing used blood. All receptors come from a woman aged 25 to 39 with Graves' hyperthyroidism.

This clonotype was counted only a few times. The chain is built from TRBV3-1 and TRBJ2-2; maybe TRBD2 (5 bases). Between the trimmed V and J ends, which lost 10 bases and 0 bases, there was a span of 18 bases. CDR3 length: 16 residues. CDR1 is LGHDT and CDR2 is YNNKEL in the germline V gene (reference sequence). In DNA form, the CDR3 reads TGTGCCACACGAAGTGCGGCGGACTCGAACACCGGGGAGCTGTTTTTT. Translated, it gives CATRSAADSNTGELFF.

This clonotype came up many times. The chain employs TRBV28 and TRBJ2-1; D is ambiguous. The germline gives CDR1 MDHEN, CDR2 SYDVKM. V lost 11 bases, J lost 9 bases, and 11 bases lay in between. The CDR3 contains 10 residues. For the CDR3, the DNA is TGTGCCGCGCGGTCTCCTGAGCAGTTCTTC. This encodes CAARSPEQFF.

In this sample, this clonotype turned up a few times. This chain uses TRBV28 with TRBJ2-7; D unclear. CDR1 and CDR2 from the germline V gene are MDHEN and SYDVKM. With 5 bases removed from V and 3 bases from J, the gap between germline ends came to 11 bases. This CDR3 has 13 residues. This CDR3 is CASSRDMSYEQYF. The CDR3 coding sequence is TGTGCCAGCAGTAGAGACATGAGCTACGAGCAGTACTTC.

The chain joins TRBV6-1 to TRBJ2-3; 10 nucleotides match TRBD1. This CDR3 has 15 residues. V shed 6 bases, J shed 2 bases, and the junction held 5 bases outside the gene matches. Germline CDR1 is MNHNS and CDR2 is SASEGT. CDR3 in DNA: TGTGCCAGCAGGAGACAGGGGGCAACCACAGATACGCAGTATTTT. It translates to CASRRQGATTDTQYF.

In this sample, this clonotype turned up many times. This rearrangement joins TRBV11-2 to TRBJ2-3; tentatively, D is TRBD2 (6 bases). Germline V gene lookup returns CDR1 SGHAT and CDR2 FQNNGV. CDR3 length: 14 amino acids. Deletions cut 1 base from V and 9 bases from J, with 14 bases between. CDR3 sequence reads: CASSLAGDFGTQYF. CDR3 in DNA: TGTGCCAGCAGCTTAGCGGGAGATTTCGGGACGCAGTATTTT.

The chain couples TRBV25-1 to TRBJ2-2, with TRBD1 matching over 10 bases. With V trimmed by 4 bases and J by 6 bases, 5 bases remained unmatched. Per germline, CDR1 MGHDK and CDR2 SYGVNS. This CDR3 has 15 residues. CDR3 bases: TGTGCCAGCAGTGGTCCCGGGACAGGGGCCGGGGAGCTGTTTTTT. Amino acids: CASSGPGTGAGELFF. The full variable domain, rest sourced from reference TRBV25-1 and TRBJ2-2, is EADIYQTPRYLVIGTGKKITLECSQTMGHDKMYWYQQDPGMELHLIHYSYGVNSTEKGDLSSESTVSRIRTEHFPLTLESARPSHTSQYLCASSGPGTGAGELFFGEGSRLTVL.

The rearrangement links TRBV25-1 to TRBJ2-5; tentatively, D is TRBD2 (6 bases). V gave up 7 bases and J gave up 11 bases, with 17 bases separating them. Germline V lookup: CDR1 MGHDK, CDR2 SYGVNS. The CDR3 is 12 amino acids. CDR3 residues: CASTGGVAPQYF. The CDR3 region has the DNA TGTGCCAGCACTGGCGGGGTCGCGCCACAGTACTTC. Using reference TRBV25-1 and TRBJ2-5 for the parts outside the CDR3, the full variable domain is EADIYQTPRYLVIGTGKKITLECSQTMGHDKMYWYQQDPGMELHLIHYSYGVNSTEKGDLSSESTVSRIRTEHFPLTLESARPSHTSQYLCASTGGVAPQYFGPGTRLLVL.

The J gene is TRBJ2-5, the V gene TRBV5-5; weak D call: TRBD2 (5 bases). V was shortened by 7 bases and J by 3 bases, with 19 bases between the two germline ends. CDR3 length: 15 residues. Germline CDR1 and CDR2: SGHKS and YYEKEE (reference sequence). The CDR3 loop is CASRRSAAKEETQYF. Written as DNA, the CDR3 is TGTGCCAGCCGGAGGAGCGCAGCGAAGGAAGAGACCCAGTACTTC. The full variable domain, with the rest looked up from reference TRBV5-5 and TRBJ2-5, is DAGVTQSPTHLIKTRGQQVTLRCSPISGHKSVSWYQQVLGQGPQFIFQYYEKEERGRGNFPDRFSARQFPNYSSELNVNALLLGDSALYLCASRRSAAKEETQYFGPGTRLLVL.

The V call is TRBV29-1, the J call TRBJ1-1; D ambiguous. CDR1 and CDR2 (germline): SQVTM, ANQGSEA. The CDR3 totals 15 residues. The V end was cut by 5 bases, the J end by 2 bases, with 18 bases between. The CDR3 DNA sequence: TGCAGCGTTTTTGACACCATAACTCTTAACACTGAAGCTTTCTTT. Its translation: CSVFDTITLNTEAFF.

The chain joins TRBV5-1 to TRBJ2-5; weak D call: TRBD2 (6 bases). Germline CDR1 reads SGHRS; CDR2 reads YFSETQ. Deletions cut 0 bases from V and 2 bases from J, with 20 bases between. The CDR3 is made up of 18 amino acids. CDR3 sequence reads: CASSLGAGLRSGQETQYF. The DNA of the CDR3 is TGCGCCAGCAGCTTGGGGGCAGGGCTGAGAAGCGGGCAAGAGACCCAGTACTTC. Combining the CDR3 with reference TRBV5-1 and TRBJ2-5 gives the whole variable domain KAGVTQTPRYLIKTRGQQVTLSCSPISGHRSVSWYQQTPGQGLQFLFEYFSETQRNKGNFPGRFSGRQFSNSRSEMNVSTLELGDSALYLCASSLGAGLRSGQETQYFGPGTRLLVL.

V and J are TRBV10-1 and TRBJ1-5; D possibly corresponds to TRBD1 (5 bases). CDR1 is WNHNN, CDR2 SYGVQD, per germline (reference sequence). This CDR3 has 14 residues. V gave up 8 bases and J gave up 9 bases, with 20 bases separating them. The CDR3 is CASRSGNGRRPQHF. The CDR3 bases are TGCGCCAGCCGTTCAGGGAATGGTAGGCGGCCCCAGCATTTT.

This clonotype was recorded at least ten times. The chain couples TRBV7-2 to TRBJ1-1; D is uncertain. This CDR3 has 16 residues. Germline assignment: CDR1 SGHTA and CDR2 FQGNSA. The V end lost 5 bases, the J end lost 10 bases, and 26 bases lay between the germline ends. CDR3 DNA sequence: TGTGCCAGCAGCCAGATTAGAGGTGGGGTTCCGCACGGAGCTTTCTTT. Its translation is CASSQIRGGVPHGAFF.

The chain employs TRBV20-1 and TRBJ1-5; D is uncertain. Trimming took off 3 bases at V and 4 bases at J, with 10 bases between the two ends. Germline CDR1 reads DFQATT; CDR2 reads SNEGSKA (reference sequence). This CDR3 region has 13 residues. The CDR3 DNA sequence: TGCAGTGCTAGTCCGACCCTAAATCAGCCCCAGCATTTT. Its protein product is CSASPTLNQPQHF.

The sample holds many counts of this clonotype. The rearrangement joins TRBV11-2 to TRBJ2-5, with D possibly called TRBD1 or TRBD2 (5 bases each). The CDR3 covers 16 residues. V was shortened by 3 bases and J by 5 bases, with 19 bases between the two germline ends. Germline V lookup: CDR1 SGHAT, CDR2 FQNNGV. CDR3 bases: TGTGCCAGCAGCTTGGGGACGGGAAAAGTGGTGGAGACCCAGTACTTC. It yields the protein CASSLGTGKVVETQYF. Full variable domain (missing parts from reference TRBV11-2 and TRBJ2-5): EAGVAQSPRYKIIEKRQSVAFWCNPISGHATLYWYQQILGQGPKLLIQFQNNGVVDDSQLPKDRFSAERLKGVDSTLKIQPAKLEDSAVYLCASSLGTGKVVETQYFGPGTRLLVL.

This clonotype was detected many times. The V gene is TRBV3-1, the J gene TRBJ2-4; D is possibly TRBD1 or TRBD2 (5 bases each). Trimming left V 4 bases short and J 0 bases short, with 13 bases between. Germline V gives CDR1 LGHDT, CDR2 YNNKEL (reference sequence). There are 16 residues in the CDR3. The CDR3 coding sequence is TGTGCCAGCAGCCCCCCCGGGGCGCTAGCCAAAAACATTCAGTACTTC. Translating it yields CASSPPGALAKNIQYF.

Worth noting for this clonotype: A read error may explain this, as a much larger clone is one base away. The chain employs TRBV5-4 and TRBJ2-1, with 9 positions matching TRBD2. The DNA end lines up better with TRBJ2-7; the J call may be wrong. The CDR3 is 15 residues long. The germline CDR1 and CDR2 sequences are SGHNT and YYREEE (reference sequence). The CDR3 is CASSPKGLADNEQYF. The CDR3 DNA reads TGTGCCAGCAGCCCGAAGGGACTAGCAGACAATGAGCAGTACTTC.

This rearrangement joins TRBV12-3 or TRBV12-4 to TRBJ2-7; no clear D. The CDR3 loop spans 12 amino acids. The V gene lost 3 bases and the J gene lost 2 bases, with 5 bases spanning the gap. The DNA for the CDR3 is TGTGCCAGCAGTTTTGTAACCTACGAGCAGTACTTC. It translates to CASSFVTYEQYF.

The rearrangement uses TRBV4-1 and TRBJ2-3; 11 bases match TRBD2. Germline values: CDR1 MGHRA, CDR2 YSYEKL. There are 17 residues in the CDR3. Trimming took 2 bases from V and 5 from J; bases not matched to a gene: 9. The CDR3 loop reads CASSQPLTSGRIDTQYF. The CDR3 bases are TGCGCCAGCAGCCAACCACTTACTAGCGGGAGAATAGATACGCAGTATTTT.

This clonotype was picked up many times. The V and J genes are TRBV28 and TRBJ1-1; no clear D gene. The ends were cut back, 5 bases at V and 0 bases at J, with 13 bases in the middle. The CDR3 covers 15 residues. Looked up from germline, CDR1 is MDHEN and CDR2 is SYDVKM. DNA for the CDR3: TGTGCCAGCAGTAAGCCCGGACGGTTGAACACTGAAGCTTTCTTT. This translates into CASSKPGRLNTEAFF. Full variable domain (outside the CDR3, taken from reference TRBV28 and TRBJ1-1): DVKVTQSSRYLVKRTGEKVFLECVQDMDHENMFWYRQDPGLGLRLIYFSYDVKMKEKGDIPEGYSVSREKKERFSLILESASTNQTSMYLCASSKPGRLNTEAFFGQGTRLTVV.

The V call is TRBV20-1, the J call TRBJ1-5; no definite D call. The length of the CDR3 is 13 residues. Germline V gives CDR1 DFQATT, CDR2 SNEGSKA (reference sequence). With 1 base removed from V and 0 bases from J, the gap between germline ends came to 4 bases. CDR3 protein: CSARADSNQPQHF. CDR3 nucleotide sequence: TGCAGTGCTAGAGCAGATAGCAATCAGCCCCAGCATTTT.

This clonotype has a count of ten or more. The chain recombines TRBV18 with TRBJ1-5; D uncertain. This CDR3 spans 12 amino acids. CDR1 and CDR2 from the germline V gene are KGHSH and LQKENI. V was pared by 5 bases and J by 5 bases, with 7 bases between. The CDR3 DNA reads TGTGCCAGCTCAGTGCAGGATCAGCCCCAGCATTTT. This sequence encodes CASSVQDQPQHF.

The sample holds many counts of this clonotype. This rearrangement joins TRBV28 to TRBJ1-1; D perhaps matches TRBD1 (6 bases). The CDR3 is 13 residues long. Between the trimmed V and J ends, which lost 5 bases and 5 bases, there was a span of 12 bases. Germline V gives CDR1 MDHEN, CDR2 SYDVKM. This CDR3 reads CASSKYRVTEAFF. The CDR3 DNA sequence: TGTGCCAGCAGTAAGTACAGGGTGACTGAAGCTTTCTTT.

The V call is TRBV6-1, the J call TRBJ2-4; the match to TRBD1 covers 7 bases. Trimming cost V 6 bases and J 0 bases; bases outside gene matches: 5. The CDR3 is 15 residues long. Germline V gene sequence: CDR1 MNHNS, CDR2 SASEGT. For the CDR3, the DNA is TGTGCCAGCAGGCCGGGACAGCTAGCCAAAAACATTCAGTACTTC. Its translation is CASRPGQLAKNIQYF.

The chain recombines TRBV28 with TRBJ2-1, with 9 positions matching TRBD2. V was clipped by 7 bases and J by 0 bases; unmatched bases: 10. CDR3 length: 17 amino acids. Germline lookup yields CDR1 MDHEN and CDR2 SYDVKM. CDR3 sequence: CASTPGAGGGSYNEQFF. CDR3 bases: TGTGCCAGCACTCCCGGGGCGGGGGGGGGCTCCTACAATGAGCAGTTCTTC.

This clonotype has a count of ten or more. The rearrangement uses TRBV6-2 or TRBV6-3 and TRBJ2-7; 11 nucleotides agree with TRBD2. The V segment lost 2 bases and the J segment 3 bases; nucleotides outside the gene matches: 15. The CDR3 has 19 residues. Per germline, CDR1 MNHEY and CDR2 SVGEGT. The CDR3 DNA follows: TGTGCCAGCAGTTACCCCTTCCAACTAGCGGGAGAGTTCAACTACGAGCAGTACTTC. This codes for CASSYPFQLAGEFNYEQYF.

This rearrangement joins TRBV20-1 to TRBJ1-2; maybe TRBD1 (5 bases). Trimming pared 6 bases from V and 4 bases from J, leaving 15 bases between. Germline values: CDR1 DFQATT, CDR2 SNEGSKA (reference sequence). This CDR3 is 13 amino acids long. CDR3 nucleotide sequence: TGCAGTGCGACAGAGGGCGCTGGCTATGGCTACACCTTC. It specifies CSATEGAGYGYTF.

There are many counts of this clonotype. This sequence joins TRBV7-9 and TRBJ2-3, with 8 bases lining up with TRBD2. The CDR3 runs 16 residues. CDR1 and CDR2 (germline): SEHNR, FQNEAQ (reference sequence). V was pared by 10 bases and J by 0 bases, with 12 bases of the junction left unmatched. CDR3 nucleotides: TGTGCCACCACTCAACGTCTAGCGGGCAGCACAGATACGCAGTATTTT. It encodes CATTQRLAGSTDTQYF.

The chain employs TRBV4-1 and TRBJ2-2; D not resolved. The CDR3 has 14 residues. V was cut by 2 bases and J by 2 bases, with 6 bases left in between. CDR1 MGHRA and CDR2 YSYEKL come from the germline V gene. The CDR3 nucleotides read TGCGCCAGCAGCCAAAACACCAACACCGGGGAGCTGTTTTTT. Translated, it gives CASSQNTNTGELFF.

This chain joins TRBV7-9 and TRBJ2-7; maybe TRBD1 (5 bases). Trimming cost V 2 bases and J 2 bases, with 10 bases left between them. The germline V gene encodes CDR1 SEHNR and CDR2 FQNEAQ (reference sequence). This CDR3 contains 14 residues. CDR3 in amino acids: CASSLMQGTYEQYF. DNA for the CDR3: TGTGCCAGCAGCTTAATGCAGGGCACCTACGAGCAGTACTTC.

In its sample, this clonotype was seen many times. The genes are TRBV20-1 and TRBJ2-3; 10 bases are shared with TRBD2. After removal of 6 bases from V and 4 bases from J, the junction contained 10 bases not matched to a gene. The V gene's germline CDR1 is DFQATT and CDR2 SNEGSKA (reference sequence). The CDR3 contains 15 residues. The DNA of the CDR3 is TGCAGTGCCCCGACAAGCGGGAGGGGCGCAGATACGCAGTATTTT. It codes for CSAPTSGRGADTQYF.

The chain links TRBV15 to TRBJ2-4, with D possibly being TRBD1 (5 bases). Germline loops: CDR1 LNHNV, CDR2 YYDKDF (reference sequence). CDR3 length: 18 amino acids. V gave up 2 bases and J gave up 1 base, with 18 bases separating them. The chain's CDR3 is CATSRRNFSGFAKNIQYF. The CDR3, as DNA: TGTGCCACCAGCAGAAGAAACTTCTCAGGGTTTGCCAAAAACATTCAGTACTTC.

The chain recombines TRBV27 with TRBJ2-3; D is tentatively TRBD1 or TRBD2 (5 bases each). This CDR3 comprises 11 residues. V was trimmed by 7 bases and J by 5 bases, leaving 7 bases between them. CDR1 is MNHEY, CDR2 SMNVEV, per germline (reference sequence). Here the CDR3 reads CASMRGDTQYF. CDR3 sequence (DNA): TGTGCCAGCATGAGGGGAGATACGCAGTATTTT.